This T cell receptor (beta chain) derives from a study of coeliac disease. Study context: The study queried TRBV7-2 bias without high-resolution HLA data. Study-wide results and limits: Intraepithelial and lamina propria fractions were not highly pure, so cross-contamination was possible.

Germline CDR1 reads SGHTS; CDR2 reads YDEGEE. Trimming took 6 bases from V and 4 from J, leaving 13 bases between them. This CDR3 comprises 13 residues. Comments on this clone: What it binds is not known.

TCRdb's copy holds only in-frame clones and misses some; the assay was immunoSEQ multiplex PCR. Of roughly 5,300 clones listed, 54% are singletons. The clonotype comes from a woman aged 25 to 39 with active celiac disease. Sequenced material: intraepithelial lymphocytes from the gut. The chain uses TRBV5-8 and TRBJ1-2; D is undetermined. CDR3 sequence (DNA): TGTGCCAGCACCCTCGACTATAGCTATGGCTACACCTTC. The encoded protein is CASTLDYSYGYTF.